The 15 T cell receptor beta chains below all came from one sample that was sequenced in a study of blood T cell repertoires in COVID-19. Assay used: immunoSEQ multiplex PCR; TCRdb lists only in-frame clones, some missing. This sample has about 200,000 clones, with roughly nine tenths found just once. Source material: peripheral blood. These receptors were taken from a woman aged 50 to 60 with COVID-19, enrolled during active disease.

The chain links TRBV5-1 to TRBJ1-1; no clear D gene. The length of the CDR3 is 13 residues. CDR1 is SGHRS, CDR2 YFSETQ, per germline. The V end was cut by 1 base, the J end by 6 bases, with 10 bases between. The chain's CDR3 is CASSLRPGAEAFF. CDR3 DNA: TGCGCCAGCAGCTTGAGGCCAGGCGCTGAAGCTTTCTTT. The entire variable domain, with the rest obtained from reference TRBV5-1 and TRBJ1-1, is as follows: KAGVTQTPRYLIKTRGQQVTLSCSPISGHRSVSWYQQTPGQGLQFLFEYFSETQRNKGNFPGRFSGRQFSNSRSEMNVSTLELGDSALYLCASSLRPGAEAFFGQGTRLTVV.

The V gene is TRBV19, the J gene TRBJ1-2; 9 bases map to TRBD1. The germline V gene encodes CDR1 LNHDA and CDR2 SQIVND (reference sequence). This CDR3 region has 17 residues. The junction had 12 bases not matched to a gene; V was cut back by 3 bases and J by 4 bases. In DNA, the CDR3 is TGTGCCAGTAGTATGTGGGGACAGGGAACGGCCTCCTATGGCTACACCTTC. Amino acids: CASSMWGQGTASYGYTF. The entire variable domain, with the rest obtained from reference TRBV19 and TRBJ1-2, is as follows: DGGITQSPKYLFRKEGQNVTLSCEQNLNHDAMYWYRQDPGQGLRLIYYSQIVNDFQKGDIAEGYSVSREKKESFPLTVTSAQKNPTAFYLCASSMWGQGTASYGYTFGSGTRLTVV.

The rearrangement uses TRBV20-1 and TRBJ1-6; D may be TRBD1 (6 bases). The germline V gene has CDR1 DFQATT and CDR2 SNEGSKA (reference sequence). This CDR3 region has 13 residues. Trimming took 3 bases from V and 8 from J, leaving 11 bases between them. Written as DNA, the CDR3 is TGCAGTGCTAGTACACAGGGAGATTCACCCCTCCACTTT. It translates to CSASTQGDSPLHF.

This clone was counted a few times. This chain uses TRBV15 with TRBJ2-7; TRBD2 is a possible D gene (5 bases). The V end lost 0 bases, the J end lost 4 bases, and 10 bases lay between the germline ends. Germline-derived CDR1 and CDR2 are LNHNV and YYDKDF (reference sequence). This CDR3 contains 14 residues. The chain's CDR3 is CATSREGGSYEQYV. CDR3 in DNA: TGTGCCACCAGCAGAGAAGGAGGTTCGTACGAGCAGTACGTC.

This rearrangement joins TRBV5-4 to TRBJ1-2; 9 nucleotides match TRBD1. V trimming: 2 bases; J trimming: 8 bases; junction bases outside the gene matches: 16. This CDR3 contains 17 residues. Germline assignment: CDR1 SGHNT and CDR2 YYREEE (reference sequence). The CDR3 DNA follows: TGTGCCAGCAGCTTCACAGGACAGGGGAGGTCCGCGCGGGGCTACACCTTC. It is translated as CASSFTGQGRSARGYTF.

The chain is built from TRBV15 and TRBJ1-5; possibly TRBD1 for D (6 bases). The CDR3 length is 16 residues. Per germline, CDR1 LNHNV and CDR2 YYDKDF (reference sequence). Deletions cut 5 bases from V and 2 bases from J, with 16 bases between. The CDR3 DNA follows: TGTGCCACCAGCCTAATCGGGGGGGCTCGCAATCAGCCCCAGCATTTT. This codes for CATSLIGGARNQPQHF.

This chain links TRBV28 with TRBJ2-1, with D perhaps TRBD2 (6 bases). Trimming pared 0 bases from V and 9 bases from J, leaving 6 bases between. This CDR3 has 12 amino acids. In germline, CDR1 is MDHEN, CDR2 SYDVKM. CDR3 coding DNA: TGTGCCAGCAGTTTATGGGAGGGTGAGCAGTTCTTC. It codes for CASSLWEGEQFF.

For the CDR3, the DNA is TGTGCCAGCAGTGATGGCGGGACGCCGGGATCACCCCTCCACTTT. Amino acid sequence: CASSDGGTPGSPLHF. J is TRBJ1-6 and V is TRBV6-1, with D perhaps matching TRBD1 (5 bases). V was pared by 3 bases and J by 10 bases, with 16 bases between. Germline V gene data show CDR1 as MNHNS and CDR2 as SASEGT. This CDR3 has 15 amino acids.

The chain couples TRBV5-1 to TRBJ1-2; 10 nucleotides match TRBD1. The germline gives CDR1 SGHRS, CDR2 YFSETQ. This CDR3 is built from 16 residues. V was clipped by 4 bases and J by 3 bases; unmatched bases: 9. The CDR3 loop is CASSLGRGQGDYGYTF. CDR3 coding DNA: TGCGCCAGCAGCCTAGGACGAGGACAGGGGGACTATGGCTACACCTTC.

This sequence joins TRBV27 and TRBJ1-5; D may be TRBD1 (5 bases). The CDR3 is 15 amino acids. The germline V gene encodes CDR1 MNHEY and CDR2 SMNVEV (reference sequence). The V gene lost 3 bases and the J gene lost 1 base, with 10 bases spanning the gap. The DNA of the CDR3 is TGTGCCAGCAGTTTGGTGGGGGGGAGCAATCAGCCCCAGCATTTT. Translation: CASSLVGGSNQPQHF.

V is TRBV6-2 or TRBV6-3 and J is TRBJ2-2, with 7 bases lining up with TRBD1. CDR3 length equals 15 residues. Germline-derived CDR1 and CDR2 are MNHEY and SVGEGT. The V and J ends lost 5 bases and 5 bases, in that order; junction bases with no gene match: 8. As DNA, the CDR3 is TGTGCCAGCAGTCCGGACCCAGGGGGAACCGGGGAGCTGTTTTTT. It encodes CASSPDPGGTGELFF.

The genes are TRBV11-2 and TRBJ2-7; 12 nucleotides match TRBD2. Germline CDR1 is SGHAT and CDR2 is FQNNGV. The length of the CDR3 is 19 residues. The V gene end was trimmed by 6 bases and the J gene end by 0 bases; junction bases not matched to a gene: 15. CDR3 region: CASREAPQGLAGSSYEQYF. CDR3 DNA sequence: TGTGCCAGCAGGGAAGCCCCCCAAGGACTAGCGGGGAGCTCCTACGAGCAGTACTTC.

The chain carries TRBV21-1 and TRBJ2-6; the table's D gene call, TRBD1, was not cross checked with the DNA. TRBV21-1 is a documented pseudogene. This CDR3 is built from 17 residues. Here the CDR3 DNA reads TGTGCCAGCAGTTCTATAAGCAGGGGCTCTGGGGCCAACGTCCTGACTTTC. Protein product: CASSSISRGSGANVLTF.

This chain connects TRBV28 to TRBJ2-3; 8 bases line up with TRBD2. J was trimmed by 4 bases and V by 2 bases; bases with no gene match: 8. Per germline, CDR1 MDHEN and CDR2 SYDVKM. The CDR3 runs 16 residues. This CDR3 reads CASSLSSGVLPDTQYF. As DNA, the CDR3 is TGTGCCAGCAGTTTAAGTAGCGGGGTGTTACCAGATACGCAGTATTTT.

This rearrangement joins TRBV15 to TRBJ2-1, with D hard to call. Germline lookup yields CDR1 LNHNV and CDR2 YYDKDF (reference sequence). CDR3 length: 15 amino acids. Trimming took off 8 bases at V and 0 bases at J, with 14 bases between the two ends. CDR3 region: CATYPHLSSYNEQFF. The CDR3 region has the DNA TGTGCCACCTATCCGCACCTAAGCTCCTACAATGAGCAGTTCTTC.